This TCR beta chain comes out of a study of Ad26.COV2.S vaccination and SARS-CoV-2 variants. This CDR3 has 15 residues. Between the trimmed V and J ends, which lost 2 bases and 3 bases, there was a span of 14 bases. Germline V lookup: CDR1 SGHRS, CDR2 YFSETQ. Overall study results and limits: A substantial breadth of spike-specific CD8+ and CD4+ T cell responses after vaccination has been reported.

The protocol was immunoSEQ multiplex PCR, while the TCRdb copy is restricted to in-frame clones and leaves out a portion. The repertoire consists of fewer than 800,000 clones, with 89% occurring once and the leading ten covering nearly 1.5%. The treatment was: around 19 received Ad26.COV2.S at low or high dose, single or two shots; about 5 received placebo; per-sample allocation not given. Vaccine and placebo recipients were sampled on day 63 after the first injection. In regard to this clone: The antigen remains unidentified.

The chain uses TRBV5-1 and TRBJ1-1; D gene ambiguous. This sample comprised peripheral blood, obtained in a trial of Ad26.COV2.S vaccine versus placebo. This TCR derives from a person between 18 and 65 years old who received the Ad26.COV2.S COVID-19 vaccine or a placebo. This CDR3 reads CASSFVGSRDTEAFF. CDR3 bases: TGCGCCAGCAGCTTTGTGGGGTCAAGGGACACTGAAGCTTTCTTT.